This T cell receptor (beta chain) was profiled in a study of cytomegalovirus exposure and HLA in healthy donors. General study results and limits: Most sequenced TCRs were rare (though some public TCRs occurred in many donors). The classifier was said to identify cytomegalovirus status with high specificity and sensitivity.

Only a few counts were recorded for this clone. Its target is not known. Germline V lookup: CDR1 ENHRY, CDR2 SYGVKD. The CDR3 loop spans 13 amino acids. The junction had 7 bases not matched to a gene; V was cut back by 5 bases and J by 6 bases. PCR involved 60 Vbeta and 13 Jbeta primers. Method: immunoSEQ multiplex PCR; TCRdb's copy keeps in-frame clones and lacks some. In the table there are roughly 150,000 clones, approximately 88% of which are singletons. The V call is TRBV10-3, the J call TRBJ2-7; 7 nucleotides line up with TRBD1. Sample: PBMCs. The receptor was isolated from a woman younger than 30 in good health and CMV-seronegative. Written as DNA, the CDR3 is TGTGCCATCAGTCCTGACAGGGCCGCCGAGCAGTACTTC. Translating gives CAISPDRAAEQYF.